Following are 2 T cell receptor beta chains from one sample sequenced in a study of cytomegalovirus exposure and HLA in healthy donors. With 60 Vbeta and 13 Jbeta primers, the PCR was carried out. Here immunoSEQ multiplex PCR was the method, and the copy in TCRdb shows in-frame clones only, minus some. The data show 150,000 to 200,000 clones, with 85% seen just once and 2% to 2.5% held by the top ten. The sample consisted of PBMCs. Receptors were obtained from a woman aged 45-60 years in good health and CMV-seronegative.

This chain connects TRBV28 to TRBJ2-7; TRBD2 matches 8 bases. CDR3 length: 16 amino acids. Germline CDR1 MDHEN, CDR2 SYDVKM. The J segment lost 3 bases and the V segment lost 4 bases, leaving 11 bases of the junction unmatched. This CDR3 is CASSSPFTGGLYEQYF. The CDR3 nucleotides are TGTGCCAGCAGTTCACCCTTCACGGGAGGGCTCTACGAGCAGTACTTC.

Turning to this clone: An end of the junction differs from the germline gene, which may be a read error. The J gene is TRBJ2-1, the V gene TRBV11-2; D gene uncertain. CDR1 is SGHAT and CDR2 is FQNNGV in the germline V gene. The CDR3 spans 13 residues. The CDR3 nucleotides read TGTGCCAGCAGCATAGAGACTTCCAATGAGCAGTTCTTC. This encodes CASSIETSNEQFF.